The clone carrying this T cell receptor beta chain was detected ten times or more. The target antigen is unknown. The record originates from a study of T cells in Graves' hyperthyroidism and ophthalmopathy. On the study more broadly: Peripheral blood collection took place at initial diagnosis, before any treatment.

Amplification of TCR beta CDR3 regions used RNA as the template. A set of HTBI primers served as the primers for a first-round RT-PCR of the TCR CDR3. TCRdb used MiXCR to reprocess the multiplex PCR reads, holding one entry per CDR3 protein. The profile covers hundreds of thousands of distinct CDR3 sequences, with more than 15% appearing a single time and over 12% taken by the ten largest. Absent ophthalmopathy progression within 18 months defined stable Graves' hyperthyroidism. Broader study findings: Researchers report that a 13 V-J model separated ophthalmopathy from stable hyperthyroidism.

Trimming removed 2 bases from V and 0 bases from J, with 11 bases in between. The CDR3 contains 16 residues. Germline V gene lookup returns CDR1 SNHLY and CDR2 FYNNEI. The specimen was blood. This TCR came from a woman aged 18-29 years with Graves' hyperthyroidism. The V call is TRBV2, the J call TRBJ2-1; D perhaps matches TRBD2 (5 bases). CDR3 DNA: TGTGCCAGCAGTGAAATCGGGCTAGCCTCCTACAATGAGCAGTTCTTC. Its protein product is CASSEIGLASYNEQFF.